The 22 T cell receptor beta chains reported below all come from one sample, sequenced in a study of T cell responses to AZD1222 COVID-19 vaccine. The protocol was immunoSEQ multiplex PCR, while the TCRdb copy is restricted to in-frame clones and leaves out a portion. Here the sample spans more than 70,000 clones, 70% to 90% being singletons. Sequenced material: peripheral blood, taken on day 0 of AZD1222 vaccination. The receptor source for this set is an adult in good health.

This chain connects TRBV29-1 to TRBJ1-2; D unresolved. The germline CDR1 and CDR2 sequences are SQVTM and ANQGSEA. The CDR3 length is 13 residues. Trimming stripped 1 base from V and 4 bases from J, with 10 bases between. CDR3 DNA sequence: TGCAGCGTTGAAGTTAAAGAGTCCTATGGCTACACCTTC. Encoded protein: CSVEVKESYGYTF.

The V gene is TRBV5-6, the J gene TRBJ2-6; no definite D call. This CDR3 is built from 18 residues. V lost 1 base and J lost 0, with 14 bases in between. The V gene's germline CDR1 is SGHDT and CDR2 YYEEEE. For the CDR3, the DNA is TGTGCCAGCAGCTTGTTTTTGGCAGCTCTCTCTGGGGCCAACGTCCTGACTTTC. This sequence encodes CASSLFLAALSGANVLTF.

This clone was seen just once. The chain is built from TRBV3-1 (or the pseudogene TRBV3-2) and TRBJ2-7; D not certain. Germline V CDR1 and CDR2: LGHDT, YNNKEL (reference sequence). This CDR3 comprises 11 residues. The V end was cut by 2 bases, the J end by 7 bases, with 6 bases between. CDR3 protein: CASSQLGEQYF. The DNA for the CDR3 is TGTGCCAGCAGCCAACTCGGGGAGCAGTACTTC.

The chain employs TRBV4-3 and TRBJ2-2; 9 nucleotides match TRBD2. This CDR3 has 17 residues. The V and J ends lost 4 bases and 1 base, in that order; junction bases with no gene match: 7. Looked up from germline, CDR1 is LGHNA and CDR2 is YSLEER. Here the CDR3 DNA reads TGCGCCAGCAGCCGAAGAGCGGGGGGCGGGAACACCGGGGAGCTGTTTTTT. Protein: CASSRRAGGGNTGELFF.

The chain has TRBV6-6 and TRBJ2-3, with 9 bases lining up with TRBD1. The length of the CDR3 is 15 residues. Germline-derived CDR1 and CDR2 are MNHNY and SVGAGI (reference sequence). V lost 5 bases and J lost 3; bases outside the gene matches: 6. Here the CDR3 reads CASSGPGQGTDTQYF. The CDR3 region has the DNA TGTGCCAGCAGTGGCCCGGGACAGGGAACAGATACGCAGTATTTT.

The chain joins TRBV6-2 or TRBV6-3 to TRBJ2-1; TRBD1 or TRBD2 may be the D gene (5 bases each). This CDR3 contains 15 residues. The V gene's germline CDR1 is MNHEY and CDR2 SVGEGT. V was clipped by 4 bases and J by 2 bases, with 12 bases between them. The CDR3 DNA reads as TGTGCCAGCAGTTGGGACCAGGCCACCTACAATGAGCAGTTCTTC. Translated: CASSWDQATYNEQFF.

This clone was detected only once. The V gene is TRBV29-1, the J gene TRBJ2-7; D is perhaps TRBD2 (6 bases). This CDR3 region has 14 residues. The germline V and J ends were trimmed by 6 bases and 0 bases, with 15 bases remaining between them. In germline, CDR1 is SQVTM, CDR2 ANQGSEA. The CDR3 loop is CSVEGMGGSYEQYF. The CDR3 DNA is TGCAGCGTGGAGGGGATGGGGGGCTCCTACGAGCAGTACTTC.

This rearrangement joins TRBV19 to TRBJ2-7; D might be TRBD1 (6 bases). There are 18 residues in the CDR3. Germline assignment: CDR1 LNHDA and CDR2 SQIVND (reference sequence). Trimming stripped 1 base from V and 2 bases from J, with 21 bases between. In DNA, the CDR3 is TGTGCCAGTAGTATAGCAGTCGGAAGGCAGGGGCCCCCCTACGAGCAGTACTTC. This sequence encodes CASSIAVGRQGPPYEQYF.

The genes are TRBV7-9 and TRBJ1-6; D might be TRBD1 (5 bases). Looked up from germline, CDR1 is SEHNR and CDR2 is FQNEAQ (reference sequence). With 2 bases removed from V and 5 bases from J, the gap between germline ends came to 7 bases. This CDR3 has 14 residues. The CDR3 is CASSLKGNNSPLHF. CDR3 coding DNA: TGTGCCAGCAGCTTAAAGGGGAATAATTCACCCCTCCACTTT.

V gene TRBV10-3 combines with J gene TRBJ2-2; the match to TRBD1 covers 7 bases. Germline CDR1 is ENHRY and CDR2 is SYGVKD. The V and J ends lost 6 bases and 4 bases, in that order; junction bases with no gene match: 8. The CDR3 extends over 15 amino acids. The CDR3 reads CAISNPGQSTGELFF. CDR3 sequence (DNA): TGTGCCATCAGCAATCCGGGACAGTCCACCGGGGAGCTGTTTTTT.

V is TRBV4-1 and J is TRBJ1-5; no firm D call. The CDR3 loop spans 15 amino acids. CDR1 MGHRA and CDR2 YSYEKL come from the germline V gene. V was cut by 0 bases and J by 1 base, with 7 bases left in between. CDR3 in DNA: TGCGCCAGCAGCCAAGAGCAGGTGAGCAATCAGCCCCAGCATTTT. Its protein is CASSQEQVSNQPQHF.

The chain has TRBV19 and TRBJ1-5, with a weak D call TRBD1 (5 bases). V lost 2 bases and J lost 5, with 7 bases in between. Germline values: CDR1 LNHDA, CDR2 SQIVND (reference sequence). The CDR3 is made up of 13 amino acids. The CDR3 here is CASSIQGHQPQHF. The CDR3 DNA follows: TGTGCCAGTAGTATACAGGGTCATCAGCCCCAGCATTTT.

The chain uses TRBV3-1 (or the pseudogene TRBV3-2) and TRBJ2-5; D is possibly TRBD1 or TRBD2 (5 bases each). The CDR3 sequence is 15 residues long. Germline CDR1 reads LGHDT; CDR2 reads YNNKEL (reference sequence). Trimming took off 1 base at V and 2 bases at J, with 11 bases between the two ends. CDR3 sequence (DNA): TGTGCCAGCAGCCAAGGTCCGGGACCTCAAGAGACCCAGTACTTC. Translation gives CASSQGPGPQETQYF.

The chain uses TRBV4-1 and TRBJ1-6; 8 bases line up with TRBD1. Trimming removed 1 base from V and 4 bases from J; junction bases left unmatched: 0. The CDR3 consists of 15 residues. Germline CDR1 MGHRA, CDR2 YSYEKL. The CDR3 DNA reads TGCGCCAGCAGCCAAGGACAGGGGTATAATTCACCCCTCCACTTT. Amino acids: CASSQGQGYNSPLHF.

The rearrangement uses TRBV7-3 and TRBJ1-1; D not certain. The CDR3 is 13 amino acids. Per germline, CDR1 SGHTA and CDR2 FQGTGA. The germline V and J ends were trimmed by 1 base and 5 bases, with 8 bases remaining between them. The CDR3 spells CASSLSAGTEAFF. DNA for the CDR3: TGTGCCAGCAGCTTAAGTGCTGGGACTGAAGCTTTCTTT. Full variable domain (remainder filled in from reference TRBV7-3 and TRBJ1-1): GAGVSQTPSNKVTEKGKYVELRCDPISGHTALYWYRQSLGQGPEFLIYFQGTGAADDSGLPNDRFFAVRPEGSVSTLKIQRTERGDSAVYLCASSLSAGTEAFFGQGTRLTVV.

The J gene is TRBJ2-3, the V gene TRBV29-1; 10 positions agree with TRBD1. The germline gives CDR1 SQVTM, CDR2 ANQGSEA. CDR3 length: 14 residues. Losses at the gene ends were 3 bases for V and 2 bases for J; bases not matched to a gene: 2. As DNA, the CDR3 is TGCAGCGTTGACGGGACAGGGGACACAGATACGCAGTATTTT. It yields the protein CSVDGTGDTDTQYF.

The chain combines TRBV9 with TRBJ1-5; tentative D call: TRBD1 (5 bases). The CDR3 is 14 amino acids. Trimming pared 0 bases from V and 4 bases from J, leaving 8 bases between. CDR1 is SGDLS and CDR2 is YYNGEE in the germline V gene. The CDR3 loop is CASSVGGDNQPQHF. CDR3 DNA sequence: TGTGCCAGCAGCGTAGGGGGGGATAATCAGCCCCAGCATTTT.

The chain links TRBV6-5 to TRBJ2-7, with 8 bases matching TRBD1. Germline V gene data show CDR1 as MNHEY and CDR2 as SVGAGI. This CDR3 contains 15 residues. Losses at the gene ends were 0 bases for V and 3 bases for J; bases not matched to a gene: 4. Written as DNA, the CDR3 is TGTGCCAGCAGTTACTCGACAGGGGATGTCTACGAGCAGTACTTC. This encodes CASSYSTGDVYEQYF.

The chain couples TRBV5-5 to TRBJ1-3; 7 nucleotides align to TRBD1. The V gene's germline CDR1 is SGHKS and CDR2 YYEKEE (reference sequence). The CDR3 extends over 15 amino acids. V gave up 7 bases and J gave up 2 bases; unmatched junction bases: 9. CDR3: CASELQGHTGNTIYF. In DNA form, the CDR3 reads TGTGCCAGCGAACTACAGGGGCACACTGGAAACACCATATATTTT.

This chain links TRBV18 with TRBJ1-2; TRBD1 aligns across 10 bases. Germline CDR1 KGHSH, CDR2 LQKENI. Trimming took 2 bases from V and 8 from J; bases not matched to a gene: 11. This CDR3 is built from 16 residues. The CDR3 is CASSPNAGTGAFGYTF. CDR3 bases: TGTGCCAGCTCACCAAACGCCGGGACAGGGGCTTTCGGCTACACCTTC.

The chain joins TRBV3-1 (or the pseudogene TRBV3-2) to TRBJ2-3; D is unclear. CDR1 and CDR2 from the germline V gene are LGHDT and YNNKEL (reference sequence). V gave up 4 bases and J gave up 2 bases, with 10 bases separating them. This CDR3 region has 14 residues. In DNA form, the CDR3 reads TGTGCCAGCAGCCTTCGACTCTACACAGATACGCAGTATTTT. Translating it yields CASSLRLYTDTQYF.

The chain is built from TRBV27 and TRBJ1-3; possibly TRBD1 for D (6 bases). The CDR3 consists of 15 residues. Per the germline V gene, CDR1 is MNHEY and CDR2 is SMNVEV (reference sequence). Trimming stripped 8 bases from V and 0 bases from J, with 14 bases between. In DNA form, the CDR3 reads TGTGCCAGCGGCAGGGGCCCGAGCTCTGGAAACACCATATATTTT. It translates to CASGRGPSSGNTIYF.